Following are 4 T cell receptor beta chains from one sample sequenced in a study of CD8+CD57+ T cells in acquired aplastic anemia. The study profiled TCR beta VDJ and CDR3 using genomic DNA as template. TCRdb independently ran MiXCR on the reads; one entry per CDR3 protein. The sample has around 190,000 distinct CDR3 sequences, approximately 60% seen once. Sequenced sample: sorted CD4+, CD8+, or CD8+CD57+ T cells (not recorded which) from PBMCs. The receptors derive from a human donor in good health.

The CDR3 coding sequence is TGTGCCAGCAGTTACACTTCGGACACAGATACGCAGTATTTT. Translation gives CASSYTSDTDTQYF. J is TRBJ2-3 and V is TRBV25-1; D is ambiguous. The CDR3 is made up of 14 amino acids. CDR1 is MGHDK and CDR2 is SYGVNS in the germline V gene. V gave up 5 bases and J gave up 2 bases, with 11 bases separating them.

To note about this clonotype: A read error may account for a junction end that differs from germline. The chain combines TRBV10-3 with TRBJ2-7; perhaps TRBD1 as D (5 bases). The CDR3 length is 15 residues. Germline CDR1 is ENHRY and CDR2 is SYGVKD. CDR3 DNA: TGTGCCAGCAGTTACGTGCAGGGTCCGACCTACGAGCAGTACTTC. Encoded protein: CASSYVQGPTYEQYF.

This clonotype occurred a few times. This chain links TRBV27 with TRBJ2-4, with TRBD1 identical over 8 bases. CDR1 MNHEY and CDR2 SMNVEV come from the germline V gene (reference sequence). There are 13 residues in the CDR3. V lost 5 bases and J lost 11; bases outside the gene matches: 8. CDR3 protein: CASSKGTGGFQYF. The CDR3, as DNA: TGTGCCAGCAGTAAGGGGACAGGCGGATTTCAGTACTTC.

At least ten counts were recorded for this clonotype. The J gene is TRBJ2-7, the V gene TRBV4-2; D not certain. The CDR3 runs 13 residues. V shed 4 bases and J shed 2 bases, with 9 bases lying between them. The V gene's germline CDR1 is LGHNA and CDR2 YNFKEQ. CDR3 sequence (DNA): TGTGCCAGCAGCCTCCCCTTGCCCTACGAGCAGTACTTC. Protein sequence: CASSLPLPYEQYF.